This T cell receptor (beta chain) was recovered during a study of shared clonotypes between healthy human individuals. This clone showed up just once. Profiled with immunoSEQ multiplex PCR; TCRdb holds only in-frame clones, not every one. This table has over a million clones, approximately 98.5% appearing once. Donors had no recently reported acute infections or vaccinations and were HIV-negative. The CDR3 has 14 residues. Germline V gene data show CDR1 as MDHEN and CDR2 as SYDVKM. Trimming cost V 2 bases and J 5 bases; bases outside gene matches: 6. The chain recombines TRBV28 with TRBJ2-7; 7 nucleotides line up with TRBD1. The TCR originated in a man aged 25-45 years in good health. Sequenced sample: naive CD4+ T cells sorted from blood. Subset defined: CD45RA+ positively selected. The CDR3 sequence: CASSLSQGEDEQYF. In nucleotides, the CDR3 is TGTGCCAGCAGTTTAAGTCAGGGGGAAGACGAGCAGTACTTC.